One sample yielded the 26 T cell receptor beta chains listed below, sequenced in a study of blood T cell repertoires in COVID-19. Profiling relied on immunoSEQ multiplex PCR, and the TCRdb table lists in-frame clones only, not all of them. The top ten hold roughly 10% of the sample, which has tens of thousands of clones, 75% to 85% seen once. The sequencing input was peripheral blood. Receptors originate from a man in his forties or fifties with COVID-19, enrolled during active disease.

J is TRBJ1-6 and V is TRBV7-8; a possible D gene is TRBD1 (6 bases). Trimming pared 2 bases from V and 9 bases from J, leaving 23 bases between. Germline values: CDR1 SGHVS, CDR2 FQNEAQ. This CDR3 is 18 amino acids long. The CDR3 DNA follows: TGTGCCAGCAGCTTATCCGTAGGGGGGGTTCGCACTGGTTCACCCCTCCACTTT. Amino acid sequence: CASSLSVGGVRTGSPLHF. The full variable domain, rest sourced from reference TRBV7-8 and TRBJ1-6, is GAGVSQSPRYKVAKRGQDVALRCDPISGHVSLFWYQQALGQGPEFLTYFQNEAQLDKSGLPSDRFFAERPEGSVSTLKIQRTQQEDSAVYLCASSLSVGGVRTGSPLHFGNGTRLTVT.

This clone has only one observation. The V and J genes are TRBV6-5 and TRBJ2-3; D is unclear. V was shortened by 7 bases and J by 0 bases, with 5 bases between the two germline ends. The germline V gene has CDR1 MNHEY and CDR2 SVGAGI. The CDR3 sequence is 12 residues long. CDR3 protein: CASTVSTDTQYF. As DNA, the CDR3 is TGTGCCAGCACGGTGAGCACAGATACGCAGTATTTT.

V is TRBV12-3 or TRBV12-4 and J is TRBJ1-1; D might be TRBD1 (5 bases). V dropped 2 bases and J dropped 4 bases, with 8 bases sitting between them. This CDR3 has 13 amino acids. This chain's CDR3 is CASSLQGGTEAFF. CDR3 bases: TGTGCCAGCAGTTTACAGGGTGGCACTGAAGCTTTCTTT.

The chain joins TRBV5-3 to TRBJ2-2; D gene uncertain. TRBV5-3 is marked as an open reading frame, function uncertain. This CDR3 comprises 13 residues. V dropped 2 bases and J dropped 6 bases, with 8 bases sitting between them. The CDR3 spells CARSLTFPGELFF. The DNA of the CDR3 is TGTGCCAGAAGCTTAACTTTCCCCGGGGAGCTGTTTTTT.

The chain carries TRBV7-8 and TRBJ1-6; a possible D gene is TRBD1 (5 bases). The CDR3 runs 18 residues. Trimming shortened V by 5 bases and J by 0 bases, and 17 bases separated the two germline ends. Germline values: CDR1 SGHVS, CDR2 FQNEAQ. CDR3 bases: TGTGCCAGCAGCCAGGCTGTTGGGGGGAGCTCCTATAATTCACCCCTCCACTTT. It yields the protein CASSQAVGGSSYNSPLHF.

The chain uses TRBV6-5 and TRBJ2-7, with D possibly matching TRBD1 (6 bases). The CDR3 has 14 residues. Trimming removed 0 bases from V and 3 bases from J, with 9 bases in between. Germline CDR1 reads MNHEY; CDR2 reads SVGAGI. The CDR3 region is CASSYSGTYYEQYF. The CDR3 DNA is TGTGCCAGCAGTTACTCGGGGACATACTACGAGCAGTACTTC.

The V and J genes are TRBV27 and TRBJ1-5; maybe TRBD1 (6 bases). The V and J ends lost 4 bases and 0 bases respectively, with 10 bases between them. The CDR3 is 15 residues long. The V gene's germline CDR1 is MNHEY and CDR2 SMNVEV (reference sequence). CDR3 protein: CASSSTGYSNQPQHF. In DNA, the CDR3 is TGTGCCAGCAGTTCAACAGGGTATAGCAATCAGCCCCAGCATTTT.

The V and J genes are TRBV3-1 (or the pseudogene TRBV3-2) and TRBJ1-2; possible D gene TRBD1, 5 bases. The CDR3 extends over 14 amino acids. Germline V CDR1 and CDR2: LGHDT, YNNKEL (reference sequence). The V and J ends lost 4 bases and 8 bases respectively, with 17 bases between them. CDR3 residues: CASSPRDSWEGYTF. The CDR3 nucleotides read TGTGCCAGCAGCCCTAGAGACAGCTGGGAAGGCTACACCTTC.

The chain recombines TRBV30 with TRBJ1-2; D unclear. This CDR3 is built from 16 residues. CDR1 and CDR2 from the germline V gene are GTSNPN and SVGIG (reference sequence). V dropped 1 base and J dropped 2 bases, with 17 bases sitting between them. As DNA, the CDR3 is TGTGCCTGGAGTGCTCGCCTTGGCACCCAAAACTATGGCTACACCTTC. It yields the protein CAWSARLGTQNYGYTF.

This sequence joins TRBV18 and TRBJ2-7; 9 bases align to TRBD1. V was clipped by 4 bases and J by 5 bases; unmatched bases: 3. CDR3 length: 13 amino acids. The germline gives CDR1 KGHSH, CDR2 LQKENI. The CDR3 nucleotides read TGTGCCAGCTCACTCCGACAGGGGGACGAGCAGTACTTC. This sequence encodes CASSLRQGDEQYF. Using reference TRBV18 and TRBJ2-7 for the parts outside the CDR3, the full variable domain is NAGVMQNPRHLVRRRGQEARLRCSPMKGHSHVYWYRQLPEEGLKFMVYLQKENIIDESGMPKERFSAEFPKEGPSILRIQQVVRGDSAAYFCASSLRQGDEQYFGPGTRLTVT.

This chain links TRBV6-5 with TRBJ1-1; D is ambiguous. CDR1 is MNHEY and CDR2 is SVGAGI in the germline V gene. Deletions cut 1 base from V and 1 base from J, with 4 bases between. The CDR3 runs to 13 residues. The CDR3 sequence: CASSYFRNTEAFF. The CDR3 DNA follows: TGTGCCAGCAGTTACTTCAGGAACACTGAAGCTTTCTTT.

The chain has TRBV2 and TRBJ1-2, with TRBD1 matching 7 bases. The CDR3 has 14 amino acids. Looked up from germline, CDR1 is SNHLY and CDR2 is FYNNEI. J lost 4 bases, V lost 6 bases, and 8 bases had no gene match. In nucleotides, the CDR3 is TGTGCCAGCAGCCCAGGGGGGATTCCCTATGGCTACACCTTC. Translation gives CASSPGGIPYGYTF.

This clone was found once. The rearrangement links TRBV6-2 or TRBV6-3 to TRBJ2-5; D gene ambiguous. V dropped 3 bases and J dropped 4 bases, with 12 bases sitting between them. The CDR3 covers 14 residues. Germline assignment: CDR1 MNHEY and CDR2 SVGEGT. Here the CDR3 DNA reads TGTGCCAGCAGTTATTCCACAGCTCCAGAGACCCAGTACTTC. Translation gives CASSYSTAPETQYF.

This clone has a single count. V gene TRBV27 combines with J gene TRBJ1-1, with a possible D match to TRBD1 (5 bases). Germline V gives CDR1 MNHEY, CDR2 SMNVEV (reference sequence). With 10 bases removed from V and 3 bases from J, the gap between germline ends came to 12 bases. This CDR3 comprises 12 residues. The CDR3 coding sequence is TGTGCCACCTGGGGGGAGGACACTGAAGCTTTCTTT. Protein product: CATWGEDTEAFF.

This chain links TRBV7-6 with TRBJ2-1, with D possibly matching TRBD2 (5 bases). This CDR3 has 15 residues. Trimming pared 0 bases from V and 2 bases from J, leaving 8 bases between. CDR1 is SGHVS and CDR2 is FNYEAQ in the germline V gene. CDR3 amino acids: CASSLAFGTYNEQFF. CDR3 DNA: TGTGCCAGCAGCTTAGCGTTCGGGACCTACAATGAGCAGTTCTTC.

The chain employs TRBV3-1 (or the pseudogene TRBV3-2) and TRBJ2-5; 7 bases align to TRBD1. CDR3 size: 14 residues. With 6 bases clipped from V and 5 bases from J, the junction kept 9 bases outside the gene matches. CDR1 is LGHDT and CDR2 is YNNKEL in the germline V gene (reference sequence). CDR3 protein: CASSRTGSAETQYF. DNA of the CDR3: TGTGCCAGCAGTCGGACAGGATCGGCGGAGACCCAGTACTTC.

V gene TRBV30 combines with J gene TRBJ2-3; possible D gene TRBD2, 5 bases. This CDR3 contains 16 residues. The V end lost 5 bases, the J end lost 4 bases, and 22 bases lay between the germline ends. CDR1 and CDR2 from the germline V gene are GTSNPN and SVGIG (reference sequence). The chain's CDR3 is CAWAVYVGSPSDTQYF. CDR3 in DNA: TGTGCCTGGGCCGTTTATGTGGGGAGCCCCTCAGATACGCAGTATTTT.

The J gene is TRBJ2-3, the V gene TRBV28; no reliable D call. Germline assignment: CDR1 MDHEN and CDR2 SYDVKM. Trimming took off 1 base at V and 2 bases at J, with 7 bases between the two ends. This CDR3 region has 14 residues. CDR3 DNA sequence: TGTGCCAGCAGTTTATTCCGCGTCACAGATACGCAGTATTTT. Its protein product is CASSLFRVTDTQYF.

In DNA, the CDR3 is TGTGCCAGCAGTGAGGGGACAGGGGATACCGGGGAGCTGTTTTTT. Translation: CASSEGTGDTGELFF. The J gene is TRBJ2-2, the V gene TRBV6-4, with 10 bases aligning to TRBD1. The CDR3 is 15 amino acids. Germline CDR1 reads MRHNA; CDR2 reads SNTAGT. The J segment lost 5 bases and the V segment lost 3 bases, leaving 3 bases of the junction unmatched.

In its sample, this clone is medium-sized. V and J are TRBV11-2 and TRBJ1-2; D possibly corresponds to TRBD1 (6 bases). CDR3 length: 13 amino acids. Germline CDR1 is SGHAT and CDR2 is FQNNGV. The V and J ends lost 2 bases and 4 bases respectively, with 8 bases between them. Here the CDR3 DNA reads TGTGCCAGCAGCTTACAGGGGACCTATGGCTACACCTTC. It translates to CASSLQGTYGYTF.

The CDR3 reads CASSIDGSVYNEQFF. The CDR3 DNA is TGTGCCAGTAGTATCGACGGGAGCGTATACAATGAGCAGTTCTTC. The chain couples TRBV19 to TRBJ2-1; D is possibly TRBD2 (6 bases). Germline assignment: CDR1 LNHDA and CDR2 SQIVND (reference sequence). The V end lost 3 bases, the J end lost 4 bases, and 13 bases lay between the germline ends. This CDR3 contains 15 residues.

J is TRBJ1-6 and V is TRBV18; D call uncertain. There are 14 residues in the CDR3. V gave up 1 base and J gave up 5 bases, with 6 bases separating them. From germline, CDR1 is KGHSH and CDR2 LQKENI. The CDR3 region is CASSPQQNNSPLHF. CDR3 DNA sequence: TGTGCCAGCTCACCACAACAGAATAATTCACCCCTCCACTTT. The full variable domain, with the rest looked up from reference TRBV18 and TRBJ1-6, is NAGVMQNPRHLVRRRGQEARLRCSPMKGHSHVYWYRQLPEEGLKFMVYLQKENIIDESGMPKERFSAEFPKEGPSILRIQQVVRGDSAAYFCASSPQQNNSPLHFGNGTRLTVT.

V is TRBV10-3 and J is TRBJ2-1; 9 bases are shared with TRBD1. The CDR3 length is 14 residues. J lost 4 bases, V lost 6 bases, and 4 bases had no gene match. Germline V gene data show CDR1 as ENHRY and CDR2 as SYGVKD. CDR3 in DNA: TGTGCCATCAGCCCCGGACAGGGGTACAATGAGCAGTTCTTC. Residues: CAISPGQGYNEQFF.

By share, this clone counts as medium-sized. The chain is built from TRBV4-3 and TRBJ1-5; no clear D. The V gene's germline CDR1 is LGHNA and CDR2 YSLEER. V was clipped by 5 bases and J by 1 base, with 12 bases between them. The CDR3 runs to 15 residues. CDR3 in DNA: TGCGCCAGCAGCTCGGTACGAGGAAGCAATCAGCCCCAGCATTTT. Translating gives CASSSVRGSNQPQHF.

This clone was detected only a few times. The chain is built from TRBV7-2 and TRBJ2-7; a possible D gene is TRBD2 (6 bases). The V end was cut by 3 bases, the J end by 6 bases, with 18 bases between. CDR3 length: 15 residues. Germline V lookup: CDR1 SGHTA, CDR2 FQGNSA. CDR3 loop: CASSFMSGGSGEQYF. The CDR3, as DNA: TGTGCCAGCAGCTTTATGTCAGGAGGGTCGGGCGAGCAGTACTTC.

The chain is built from TRBV29-1 and TRBJ2-3, with TRBD1 matching over 7 bases. The germline CDR1 and CDR2 sequences are SQVTM and ANQGSEA. The CDR3 loop spans 13 amino acids. CDR3 DNA: TGCAGGGTAGGGACAGCGACAACAGATACGCAGTATTTT. It translates to CRVGTATTDTQYF.